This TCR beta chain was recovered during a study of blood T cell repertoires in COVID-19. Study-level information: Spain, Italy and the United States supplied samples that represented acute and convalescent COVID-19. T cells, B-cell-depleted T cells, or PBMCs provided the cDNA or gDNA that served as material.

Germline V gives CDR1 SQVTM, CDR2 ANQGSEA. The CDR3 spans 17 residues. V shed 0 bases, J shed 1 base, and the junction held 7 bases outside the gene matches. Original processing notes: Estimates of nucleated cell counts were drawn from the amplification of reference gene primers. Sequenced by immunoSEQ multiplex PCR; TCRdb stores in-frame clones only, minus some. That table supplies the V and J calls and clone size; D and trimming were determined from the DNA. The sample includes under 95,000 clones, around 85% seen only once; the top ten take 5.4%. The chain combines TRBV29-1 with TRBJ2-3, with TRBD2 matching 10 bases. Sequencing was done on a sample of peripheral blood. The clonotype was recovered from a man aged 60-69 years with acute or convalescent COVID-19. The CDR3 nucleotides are TGCAGCGTTGAAGATCGAGCGGGGGGGCCACGCACAGATACGCAGTATTTT. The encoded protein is CSVEDRAGGPRTDTQYF.